A selection of T cell receptor beta chains follows, all from one sample in a study of regulatory and conventional T cells in RAG deficiency. Only in-frame clones appear in the TCRdb table, and some are missing; sequencing was by immunoSEQ multiplex PCR. The table has about 19,000 clones, roughly 87% seen once. These data also featured in a second study, about regulatory T cells.

Sequences were obtained from Tregs sorted from blood. Receptor source: a human donor in good health. Both conserved end residues are part of each CDR3. D genes are given only for firm matches. A clone size is listed for some rows: how often the clone was seen (once, few, many), or a class if it is expanded.

j_call	clone_size	v_call	d_call	cdr3_nt	cdr3_aa
TRBJ2-3	NA	TRBV10-2	TRBD2	TGCGCCAGCAGTGAGAGGCGAGCGGGAGTGGTCACAGATACGCAGTATTTT	CASSERRAGVVTDTQYF
TRBJ2-7	few	TRBV19	TRBD1	TGTGCCACCAAGGACAGGGGGCAATACGAGCAGTACTTC	CATKDRGQYEQYF
TRBJ1-1	NA	TRBV11-2	NA	TGTGCCAGCAGCTTAGGACGGTTGAACACTGAAGCTTTCTTT	CASSLGRLNTEAFF
TRBJ2-6	NA	TRBV19	NA	TGTGCCAGTAGTATGGGCCAAATCTCTGGGGCCAACGTCCTGACTTTC	CASSMGQISGANVLTF
TRBJ2-1	NA	TRBV7-9	TRBD2	TGTGCCAGCAGCTTCCCAGCGGGAGGGCACAATGAGCAGTTCTTC	CASSFPAGGHNEQFF
TRBJ1-2	NA	TRBV27	TRBD1	TGTGCCAGCAGGTCGCTGACAGGGGATGGCTACACCTTC	CASRSLTGDGYTF
TRBJ1-1	NA	TRBV30	TRBD1	TGTGCCTGGAGGCGACCAGGGGGGACTGAAGCTTTCTTT	CAWRRPGGTEAFF
TRBJ2-4	NA	TRBV29-1	TRBD1	TGCAGCGTTGAAATAGGACAGGGTCGGAACATTCAGTACTTC	CSVEIGQGRNIQYF
TRBJ1-5	NA	TRBV30	NA	TGTGCCTGGGATGACCCGTTTAGCAATCAGCCCCAGCATTTT	CAWDDPFSNQPQHF
TRBJ1-2	NA	TRBV20-1	NA	TGCAGTGCTAGTGTGGACAGAAAGGTTCACTTC	CSASVDRKVHF
TRBJ2-1	NA	TRBV5-4	TRBD2	TGTGCCAGCAGCACCGGGACTAGCGGGAGTTTGAATGAGCAGTTCTTC	CASSTGTSGSLNEQFF
TRBJ2-5	NA	TRBV6-5	TRBD1	TGTGCCACAGGGACAGGGCCCGCTTACTTC	CATGTGPAYF
TRBJ1-2	NA	TRBV30	TRBD1	TGTGCCTGGAGAGGGACAGCGACTAACTATGGCTACACCTTC	CAWRGTATNYGYTF
TRBJ2-7	NA	TRBV9	NA	TGTGCCAGCAGCGTGGGTGCCGGTGAGCAGTACTTC	CASSVGAGEQYF
TRBJ1-3	NA	TRBV15	NA	TGTGCCACCAGCAGAGATCGGGACTCTGGAAACACCATATATTTT	CATSRDRDSGNTIYF
TRBJ1-1	NA	TRBV10-1	NA	TGCGCCAGCAGTGAGACGGCTCGAGGCACTGAAGCTTTCTTT	CASSETARGTEAFF
TRBJ1-6	NA	TRBV19	NA	TGTGCCAGTTGGGACCAAACCTATAATTCACCCCTCCACTTT	CASWDQTYNSPLHF
TRBJ2-7	NA	TRBV2	NA	TGTACCAGCAGTGAGGAGCATTCCTACGAGCAGTACTTC	CTSSEEHSYEQYF
TRBJ2-1	NA	TRBV5-5	TRBD1	TGTGCCAGCGGACAGGGGGCTTTGTACTACAATGAGCAGTTCTTC	CASGQGALYYNEQFF
TRBJ2-5	few	TRBV29-1	TRBD2	TGCAGCGTTGATGGTCTAGCGGGACTGGGGAAGGAGACCCAGTACTTC	CSVDGLAGLGKETQYF
TRBJ1-1	NA	TRBV2	NA	TGTGCCAGCAAAAGAAACACTGAAGCTTTCTTT	CASKRNTEAFF
TRBJ1-1	large	TRBV7-8	NA	TGTGCCAGCAACCGAGCAGGCGATAACACTGAAGCTTTCTTT	CASNRAGDNTEAFF
TRBJ2-7	NA	TRBV10-1	NA	TGCGCCAGCAGTGTCGGCACCTCGCTCGCCTACGAGCAGTACTTC	CASSVGTSLAYEQYF
TRBJ1-4	few	TRBV7-6	NA	TGTGCCAGCGGCCAGCGGGCTAATGAAAAACTGTTTTTT	CASGQRANEKLFF
TRBJ2-1	NA	TRBV14	TRBD1	TGTGCCAGCAGCGAATGGACAGGATACAATGAGCAGTTCTTC	CASSEWTGYNEQFF
TRBJ2-5	NA	TRBV6-6	NA	TGTGCCAGCAGCCCCAAGGAGACCCAGTACTTC	CASSPKETQYF